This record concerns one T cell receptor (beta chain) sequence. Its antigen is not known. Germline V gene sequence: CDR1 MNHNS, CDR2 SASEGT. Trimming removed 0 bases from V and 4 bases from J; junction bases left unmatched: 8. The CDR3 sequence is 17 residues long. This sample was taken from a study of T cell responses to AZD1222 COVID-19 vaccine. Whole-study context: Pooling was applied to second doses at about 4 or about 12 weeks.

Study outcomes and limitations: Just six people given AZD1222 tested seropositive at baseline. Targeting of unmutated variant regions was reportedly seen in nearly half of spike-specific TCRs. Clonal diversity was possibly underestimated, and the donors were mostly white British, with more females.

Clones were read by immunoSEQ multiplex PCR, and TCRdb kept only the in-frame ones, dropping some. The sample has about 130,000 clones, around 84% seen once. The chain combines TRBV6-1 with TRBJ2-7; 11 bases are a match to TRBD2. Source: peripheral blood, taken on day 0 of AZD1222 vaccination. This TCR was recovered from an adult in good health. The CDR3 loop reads CASSEARLAGGVYEQYF. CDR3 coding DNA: TGTGCCAGCAGTGAAGCGCGTCTAGCGGGAGGAGTTTACGAGCAGTACTTC.